The 17 T cell receptor beta chains given below trace back to one sample, sequenced in a study of blood T cell repertoires in COVID-19. Assay: immunoSEQ multiplex PCR; the TCRdb copy retains only in-frame clones and omits some. The table has about 280,000 clones, 90% seen once. Sequencing was carried out using PBMCs or T cells enriched from blood (not recorded which). These receptors all stem from a young woman with acute COVID-19.

V and J are TRBV21-1 and TRBJ1-1. TRBV21-1 is a recognized pseudogene. The CDR3 length is 14 residues. The CDR3 reads CARTVKALNTEAFF. The CDR3 nucleotides read TGTGCCAGAACCGTTAAAGCGTTGAACACTGAAGCTTTCTTT.

The chain is built from TRBV4-2 and TRBJ2-7; 11 bases agree with TRBD2. The CDR3 has 17 amino acids. With 0 bases clipped from V and 7 bases from J, the junction kept 11 bases outside the gene matches. Germline CDR1 and CDR2: LGHNA and YNFKEQ. CDR3 residues: CASSQESFSGRASEQYF. CDR3 in DNA: TGTGCCAGCAGCCAAGAGTCTTTTAGCGGGAGGGCGTCAGAGCAGTACTTC.

The chain employs TRBV6-5 and TRBJ1-2, with a possible D match to TRBD1 (5 bases). The germline V gene has CDR1 MNHEY and CDR2 SVGAGI. The V and J ends lost 0 bases and 7 bases respectively, with 15 bases between them. This CDR3 has 15 amino acids. In DNA form, the CDR3 reads TGTGCCAGCAGTTACTCCATCAACAGGAACAGTGGCTACACCTTC. The encoded protein is CASSYSINRNSGYTF.

The genes are TRBV3-1 (or the pseudogene TRBV3-2) and TRBJ2-1; TRBD2 matches at 8 bases. Germline assignment: CDR1 LGHDT and CDR2 YNNKEL (reference sequence). The trim removed 0 bases at V and 4 bases at J, leaving 5 bases unmatched. This CDR3 is 16 amino acids long. CDR3 protein: CASSQDERERYNEQFF. In DNA form, the CDR3 reads TGTGCCAGCAGCCAAGATGAGCGGGAGAGGTACAATGAGCAGTTCTTC.

The chain links TRBV19 to TRBJ2-1; D call uncertain. The CDR3 sequence is 12 residues long. Germline assignment: CDR1 LNHDA and CDR2 SQIVND (reference sequence). Trimming removed 0 bases at V and 9 bases at J, with 6 bases between. The CDR3 DNA reads as TGTGCCAGTAGTATAGAATCTACTGAGCAGTTCTTC. This translates into CASSIESTEQFF.

The V call is TRBV19, the J call TRBJ1-5; possible D gene TRBD1, 5 bases. Trimming cost V 2 bases and J 6 bases, with 11 bases left between them. CDR1 LNHDA and CDR2 SQIVND come from the germline V gene (reference sequence). The CDR3 loop spans 14 amino acids. CDR3 loop: CASSIKRQGQPQHF. The CDR3 region has the DNA TGTGCCAGTAGTATAAAGAGGCAGGGTCAGCCCCAGCATTTT.

J is TRBJ1-2 and V is TRBV12-3 or TRBV12-4, with a tentative D call TRBD1 (6 bases). V lost 3 bases to trimming and J lost 7 bases, with 9 bases between them. The CDR3 sequence is 12 residues long. CDR3 sequence (DNA): TGTGCCAGCAGTTTTGGGGACATTGGCTACACCTTC. Protein sequence: CASSFGDIGYTF.

The rearrangement uses TRBV4-1 and TRBJ2-3, with TRBD2 matching 8 bases. The CDR3 runs to 17 residues. V was pared by 0 bases and J by 4 bases, with 9 bases of the junction left unmatched. Germline V gene data show CDR1 as MGHRA and CDR2 as YSYEKL. CDR3 sequence: CASSQDPSGSRPDTQYF. The DNA of the CDR3 is TGCGCCAGCAGCCAAGATCCCAGCGGGAGTAGGCCAGATACGCAGTATTTT.

As DNA, the CDR3 is TGTGCCAGCAGTCTCGGGACAGACGGGGACACTGAAGCTTTCTTT. This encodes CASSLGTDGDTEAFF. The V gene is TRBV28, the J gene TRBJ1-1, with 7 nucleotides matching TRBD1. Losses at the gene ends were 5 bases for V and 3 bases for J; bases not matched to a gene: 9. CDR3 length equals 15 residues. Germline V CDR1 and CDR2: MDHEN, SYDVKM.

The rearrangement links TRBV5-1 to TRBJ1-1; D might be TRBD1 (5 bases). CDR1 and CDR2 from the germline V gene are SGHRS and YFSETQ. Trimming stripped 4 bases from V and 4 bases from J, with 14 bases between. This CDR3 is 14 amino acids long. The CDR3 region is CASSTPGGGTEAFF. The DNA of the CDR3 is TGCGCCAGCAGCACCCCGGGGGGGGGCACTGAAGCTTTCTTT.

V usage is TRBV30 and J usage is TRBJ1-1, with 7 bases fitting TRBD1. The V and J ends lost 3 bases and 4 bases, in that order; junction bases with no gene match: 14. The CDR3 loop spans 16 amino acids. Germline CDR1 and CDR2: GTSNPN and SVGIG (reference sequence). The CDR3 reads CAWRDGPRGDGTEAFF. The CDR3 DNA reads TGTGCCTGGAGGGATGGCCCCAGGGGGGATGGCACTGAAGCTTTCTTT.

The rearrangement uses TRBV19 and TRBJ2-1; 10 bases fit TRBD2. Germline V gene lookup returns CDR1 LNHDA and CDR2 SQIVND (reference sequence). The V and J ends lost 8 bases and 3 bases, in that order; junction bases with no gene match: 10. The CDR3 contains 16 residues. CDR3 DNA: TGTGCCAGTCGGAGGGCTAGCGGGAGCTACTACAATGAGCAGTTCTTC. Its protein product is CASRRASGSYYNEQFF.

The J gene is TRBJ1-2, the V gene TRBV18, with D maybe TRBD1 (6 bases). There are 14 residues in the CDR3. Germline loops: CDR1 KGHSH, CDR2 LQKENI. V was cut by 3 bases and J by 4 bases, with 12 bases left in between. The CDR3 DNA sequence: TGTGCCAGCTCACCCCGACAGGAGATCTATGGCTACACCTTC. It is translated as CASSPRQEIYGYTF.

V is TRBV28 and J is TRBJ2-2; TRBD1 matches 8 bases. This CDR3 spans 15 amino acids. V shed 5 bases and J 5 bases; nucleotides not matched to a gene: 7. Germline CDR1 MDHEN, CDR2 SYDVKM. The CDR3 spells CASSVRGLGTGELFF. The CDR3 region has the DNA TGTGCCAGCAGTGTCAGGGGGCTTGGGACCGGGGAGCTGTTTTTT. The complete variable domain, with remaining parts taken from reference TRBV28 and TRBJ2-2, reads DVKVTQSSRYLVKRTGEKVFLECVQDMDHENMFWYRQDPGLGLRLIYFSYDVKMKEKGDIPEGYSVSREKKERFSLILESASTNQTSMYLCASSVRGLGTGELFFGEGSRLTVL.

The V call is TRBV5-8, the J call TRBJ2-7, with TRBD2 matching over 7 bases. The CDR3 spans 15 residues. With 6 bases clipped from V and 3 bases from J, the junction kept 12 bases outside the gene matches. CDR1 and CDR2 (germline): SGHTS, YDEGEE. The CDR3 reads CASNNGAGENYEQYF. The CDR3 nucleotides are TGTGCCAGCAACAATGGGGCGGGAGAGAACTACGAGCAGTACTTC.

The chain combines TRBV9 with TRBJ2-7; D not resolved. The CDR3 loop spans 15 amino acids. Trimming took 3 bases from V and 1 from J, leaving 14 bases between them. Germline values: CDR1 SGDLS, CDR2 YYNGEE. In DNA form, the CDR3 reads TGTGCCAGCAGCGCTCGGCCTGACAATTCCTACGAGCAGTACTTC. It codes for CASSARPDNSYEQYF. Filled out from reference TRBV9 and TRBJ2-7, the complete variable domain reads DSGVTQTPKHLITATGQRVTLRCSPRSGDLSVYWYQQSLDQGLQFLIQYYNGEERAKGNILERFSAQQFPDLHSELNLSSLELGDSALYFCASSARPDNSYEQYFGPGTRLTVT.

The rearrangement links TRBV5-1 to TRBJ2-5, with 16 bases identical to TRBD2. V shed 4 bases, J shed 4 bases, and the junction held 10 bases outside the gene matches. The CDR3 spans 18 residues. Germline V gene lookup returns CDR1 SGHRS and CDR2 YFSETQ. The CDR3, as DNA: TGCGCCAGCAGCCAAGGGACTAGCGGGAGGGGTCTGATAGAGACCCAGTACTTC. It codes for CASSQGTSGRGLIETQYF. The variable domain in full, with the rest retrieved from reference TRBV5-1 and TRBJ2-5, is KAGVTQTPRYLIKTRGQQVTLSCSPISGHRSVSWYQQTPGQGLQFLFEYFSETQRNKGNFPGRFSGRQFSNSRSEMNVSTLELGDSALYLCASSQGTSGRGLIETQYFGPGTRLLVL.